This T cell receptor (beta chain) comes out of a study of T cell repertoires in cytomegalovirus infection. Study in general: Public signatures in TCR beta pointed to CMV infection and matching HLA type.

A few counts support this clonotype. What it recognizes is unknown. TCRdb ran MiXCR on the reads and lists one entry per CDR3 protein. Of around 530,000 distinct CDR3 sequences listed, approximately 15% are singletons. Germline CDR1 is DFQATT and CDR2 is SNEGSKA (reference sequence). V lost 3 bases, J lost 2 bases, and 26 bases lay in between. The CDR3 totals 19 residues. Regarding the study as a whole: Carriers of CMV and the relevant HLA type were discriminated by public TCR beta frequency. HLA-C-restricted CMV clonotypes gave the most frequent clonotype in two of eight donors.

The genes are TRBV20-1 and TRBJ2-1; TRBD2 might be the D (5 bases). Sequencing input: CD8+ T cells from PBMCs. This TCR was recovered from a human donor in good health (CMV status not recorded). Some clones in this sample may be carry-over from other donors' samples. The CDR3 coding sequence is TGCAGTGCTAGTGGCCCTAGGGTTTCAGCGGAGAGACCCTACAATGAGCAGTTCTTC. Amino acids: CSASGPRVSAERPYNEQFF.